Following are 20 T cell receptor beta chains from one sample sequenced in a study of tissue T cells after allogeneic stem cell transplantation. The assay was immunoSEQ multiplex PCR, and TCRdb's table has in-frame clones only and misses some. The sample shows 5,500 to 6,500 clones, 42% of them seen only once. As to time point: mouse harvest day 7 after allogeneic transplant. Tail vein injection delivered 10^7 T-cell-depleted bone marrow cells and 10^6 splenic CD5+ T cells. The sequencing sample was made of skin. These TCRs come from a female BALB/c mouse given C57BL/6 T cells with graft-versus-host disease after an allogeneic hematopoietic cell transplant.

This clone was counted only a few times. The gene symbols are mouse symbols. The read stops 1 residue short of the end of the CDR3; the missing end is completed from the germline J gene. The chain joins TRBV13-2 to TRBJ2-7; TRBD2 agrees at 12 bases. Per germline, CDR1 NNHNN and CDR2 SYGAGS (reference sequence). V lost 3 bases, J lost 4 bases, and 2 bases stayed unmatched. The CDR3 consists of 14 residues. The part of the CDR3 DNA that was read is TGTGCCAGCGGTGGGACTGGGGGGGTATATGAACAGTAC. It is translated as CASGGTGGVYEQY. The entire CDR3 protein reads CASGGTGGVYEQYF.

Turning to this clone: Here the gene names and germline are mouse. Read sequence stops 1 residue before the CDR3 end, and the germline J gene provides the missing end. The chain joins TRBV16 to TRBJ2-5; possibly TRBD2 for D (6 bases). From germline, CDR1 is SGHSA and CDR2 FRNQAP. V was cut by 0 bases and J by 4 bases, with 8 bases left in between. This CDR3 is built from 14 residues. The CDR3 sequence is CASSLDTGKDTQYF. Incomplete CDR3 DNA: TGTGCAAGCAGCTTAGATACTGGGAAAGACACCCAGTAC.

As to this clone: The gene names given are mouse names. The read ends 1 residue before the CDR3 terminus; that terminus is restored from the germline J gene. The rearrangement uses TRBV30 and TRBJ1-1; D gene ambiguous. This CDR3 has 11 amino acids. The V end lost 1 base, the J end lost 8 bases, and 8 bases lay between the germline ends. The germline CDR1 and CDR2 sequences are SQVVS and ANEGSEA. CDR3 amino acids: CSSRVGREVFF. The CDR3 bases that were read are TGTAGTTCTAGAGTCGGGAGGGAAGTCTTC.

A note on this clone: Gene names and germline match the mouse. The CDR3 end lies 1 residue beyond the end of the read and is filled in from the germline J gene. V gene TRBV24 combines with J gene TRBJ2-3, with 9 bases matching TRBD2. Germline assignment: CDR1 KGHTA and CDR2 FRNEEI. This CDR3 spans 16 amino acids. Unmatched junction bases numbered 8, after V lost 5 bases and J lost 2 bases. The sequenced CDR3 bases are TGTGCCAGCAGTTCCTGGGGGGGGCAGGCTGCAGAAACGCTGTAT. Protein product: CASSSWGGQAAETLY. The entire CDR3 sequence reads CASSSWGGQAAETLYF.

Concerning this clone: Genes and germline are mouse. From the germline J gene comes the end of the CDR3, since the read stops 1 residue before it. V is TRBV26 and J is TRBJ1-4; TRBD1 might be the D (6 bases). Looked up from germline, CDR1 is KGHPV and CDR2 is FQNQEV (reference sequence). V gave up 4 bases and J gave up 2 bases, with 8 bases separating them. CDR3 length: 14 amino acids. CDR3 in amino acids: CASSPGTSNERLFF. The sequenced part of the CDR3 DNA is TGTGCCAGCAGTCCGGGGACATCCAACGAAAGATTATTT.

This clone was counted between two and nine times. Germline and genes: mouse. With the read ending 1 residue before the CDR3 end, the germline J gene is used to fill in that end. The chain carries TRBV3 and TRBJ2-7, with a weak D call TRBD2 (5 bases). Germline CDR1 and CDR2: SNHLY and FYNGKV (reference sequence). With 4 bases removed from V and 0 bases from J, the gap between germline ends came to 10 bases. This CDR3 comprises 14 residues. CDR3 DNA, as far as it was read: TGTGCCAGCAGCTCCTACTGGAGCTCCTATGAACAGTAC. Its protein is CASSSYWSSYEQY. From start to end, the CDR3 is CASSSYWSSYEQYF.

As regards this clone: Gene labels here are mouse ones. The sequenced fragment ends 1 residue before the CDR3 boundary, so the rest is inferred from the germline J gene. This chain links TRBV13-2 with TRBJ2-4; TRBD2 aligns across 8 bases. Germline V gives CDR1 NNHNN, CDR2 SYGAGS (reference sequence). V shed 0 bases and J 3 bases; nucleotides not matched to a gene: 0. This CDR3 comprises 14 residues. The CDR3 here is CASGDAGGQNTLYF. The CDR3 DNA, read in part, is TGTGCCAGCGGTGATGCTGGGGGGCAAAACACCTTGTAC.

A note on this clone: These gene names are mouse names. From the germline J gene comes the end of the CDR3, since the read stops 1 residue before it. The chain joins TRBV31 to TRBJ2-2, with a weak D call TRBD1 (6 bases). V was cut by 5 bases and J by 2 bases, with 6 bases left in between. CDR1 is GKSSPN, CDR2 SITVG, per germline. This CDR3 is 12 amino acids long. The CDR3 reads CAWGQNTGQLYF. Incomplete CDR3 DNA: TGTGCCTGGGGACAGAACACCGGGCAGCTCTAC. The full variable domain, its missing parts supplied by reference TRBV31 and TRBJ2-2, is AQTIHQWPVAEIKAVGSPLSLGCTIKGKSSPNLYWYWQATGGTLQQLFYSITVGQVESVVQLNLSASRPKDDQFILSTEKLLLSHSGFYLCAWGQNTGQLYFGEGSKLTVL.

A few counts support this clone. The genes and germline here are from mouse. The read gets to within 1 residue of the CDR3 end, and the germline J gene fills in the rest. The rearrangement links TRBV13-1 to TRBJ2-7; D not certain. In germline, CDR1 is NSHNY, CDR2 SYGAGN. The V gene lost 2 bases and the J gene lost 4 bases, with 7 bases spanning the gap. The CDR3 runs 12 residues. The part of the CDR3 DNA that was read is TGTGCCAGCAGTGAGAGGGAATATGAACAGTAC. As protein: CASSEREYEQY. Given in full, the CDR3 is CASSEREYEQYF.

Only a few counts were recorded for this clone. The gene symbols are mouse symbols. Coverage ceases 1 residue before the CDR3 finishes, and the germline J gene fills in the end. The rearrangement links TRBV5 to TRBJ2-7; the match to TRBD1 covers 8 bases. Germline trimming cut 0 bases from V and 7 bases from J; bases unmatched to any gene: 8. The length of the CDR3 is 15 residues. CDR1 is LGHNA and CDR2 is YNLKQL in the germline V gene (reference sequence). Incomplete CDR3 DNA: TGTGCCAGCAGCCAAGATGGCCAGGGGGCTTGGGAACAGTAC. Residues: CASSQDGQGAWEQY. The entire CDR3 is CASSQDGQGAWEQYF.

Regarding this clone: The listed genes are named as in mouse. CDR3 residues: CASSQGGSQNTLYF. The CDR3 bases that were read are TGTGCCAGCAGCCAAGGGGGGAGTCAAAACACCTTGTAC. J is TRBJ2-4 and V is TRBV5; the D call may be TRBD1 or TRBD2 (5 bases each). The CDR3 end is not reached by the read, which stops 1 residue before it; the germline J gene fills it in. The CDR3 runs to 14 residues. Germline CDR1 and CDR2: LGHNA and YNLKQL (reference sequence). V lost 1 base and J lost 0, with 5 bases in between.

This clone was seen only a few times. Gene names are mouse gene names. The sequenced fragment ends 1 residue before the CDR3 boundary, so the rest is inferred from the germline J gene. The chain uses TRBV20 and TRBJ2-1; D gene uncertain. CDR1 is GFQATS, CDR2 STVNSAI, per germline. V lost 0 bases and J 3 bases, leaving 6 bases between the germline ends. CDR3 length: 13 amino acids. CDR3 amino acids: CGARDNSYAEQFF. CDR3 bases read: TGTGGTGCTAGGGATAACAGCTATGCTGAGCAGTTC.

Only one count was recorded for this clone. All gene names here are mouse names. The CDR3 end falls 1 residue outside the read, so it is completed with the germline J gene. This chain joins TRBV19 and TRBJ2-3; D remains unclear. The CDR3 consists of 12 residues. Germline V gene lookup returns CDR1 FNHDT and CDR2 SITEND (reference sequence). Trimming removed 5 bases from V and 0 bases from J, with 4 bases in between. CDR3 DNA, as far as it was read: TGTGCCAGCAGCCCTAGTGCAGAAACGCTGTAT. As protein: CASSPSAETLY. The whole CDR3 sequence is CASSPSAETLYF.

A word on this clone: The germline and genes are mouse ones. This CDR3 is CASGETGAEVFF. The part of the CDR3 DNA that was read is TGTGCCAGCGGTGAAACAGGGGCAGAAGTCTTC. The V and J genes are TRBV13-2 and TRBJ1-1, with 7 bases that match TRBD1. Read data end 1 residue before the CDR3 end; the end is taken from the germline J gene. Germline V gives CDR1 NNHNN, CDR2 SYGAGS (reference sequence). Trimming at V came to 2 bases and at J to 6 bases, leaving 1 base not matched to a gene. The CDR3 sequence is 12 residues long.

Remarks on this clone: These gene names are mouse names. The observed sequence ends 1 residue before the CDR3 terminus, with the missing tail filled in from the germline J gene. The chain employs TRBV26 and TRBJ1-1; D not resolved. V gave up 2 bases and J gave up 5 bases, with 3 bases separating them. Germline CDR1 KGHPV, CDR2 FQNQEV (reference sequence). There are 11 residues in the CDR3. The CDR3 region is CASSLRTEVFF. The covered CDR3 bases are TGTGCCAGCAGTCTGAGGACAGAAGTCTTC.

To note about this clone: Gene and germline names: mouse. The CDR3 end lies 1 residue beyond the end of the read and is filled in from the germline J gene. This chain connects TRBV3 to TRBJ2-3; unclear D gene. This CDR3 has 15 residues. Trimming took off 5 bases at V and 0 bases at J, with 12 bases between the two ends. In germline, CDR1 is SNHLY, CDR2 FYNGKV (reference sequence). CDR3 region: CASSPRPGSAETLYF. The CDR3 bases that were read are TGTGCCAGCAGCCCCCGACCCGGTAGTGCAGAAACGCTGTAT.

Points on this clone: Genes here carry mouse names. The CDR3 end is not reached by the read, which stops 1 residue before it; the germline J gene fills it in. The chain is built from TRBV2 and TRBJ2-7; 10 bases line up with TRBD2. The trim removed 5 bases at V and 2 bases at J, leaving 0 bases unmatched. CDR3 size: 13 residues. CDR1 and CDR2 (germline): LGHNA, YSYQKL. The DNA read from the CDR3 is TGTGCCAGCAGCACTGGGGGGGCCTATGAACAGTAC. It translates to CASSTGGAYEQY. The entire CDR3 reads CASSTGGAYEQYF.

This clone came up a few times. The germline and genes are mouse ones. From the germline J gene comes the end of the CDR3, since the read stops 1 residue before it. The chain uses TRBV19 and TRBJ2-1; 8 positions match TRBD1. In germline, CDR1 is FNHDT, CDR2 SITEND (reference sequence). The CDR3 is 15 amino acids. The V gene end was trimmed by 1 base and the J gene end by 6 bases; junction bases not matched to a gene: 6. CDR3 bases read: TGTGCCAGCAGTATAAAGAGCAGGGGGCCTGCTGAGCAGTTC. It is translated as CASSIKSRGPAEQF. The CDR3 as a whole reads CASSIKSRGPAEQFF.

In the case of this clone: These gene names are mouse names. The observed sequence ends 1 residue before the CDR3 terminus, with the missing tail filled in from the germline J gene. The V gene is TRBV16, the J gene TRBJ2-4; D uncertain. Trimming stripped 0 bases from V and 6 bases from J, with 10 bases between. Germline V CDR1 and CDR2: SGHSA, FRNQAP. This CDR3 is 14 amino acids long. This CDR3 reads CASSLESRGNTLYF. The covered CDR3 bases are TGTGCAAGCAGCTTAGAGAGCAGAGGGAACACCTTGTAC.

As concerns this clone: Gene names refer to mouse genes. The read stops 1 residue short of the end of the CDR3; the missing end is completed from the germline J gene. V and J are TRBV3 and TRBJ1-1; D is ambiguous. Deletions cut 2 bases from V and 0 bases from J, with 4 bases between. In germline, CDR1 is SNHLY, CDR2 FYNGKV (reference sequence). There are 13 residues in the CDR3. The CDR3 DNA, read in part, is TGTGCCAGCAGCTTATCAGCAAACACAGAAGTCTTC. Protein sequence: CASSLSANTEVF. The CDR3 reads in full as CASSLSANTEVFF.